These T cell receptor beta chains were read from a single sample in a study of blood T cell repertoires in COVID-19. The method was immunoSEQ multiplex PCR; TCRdb's version includes in-frame clones alone and lacks a portion of them. The data show about 410,000 clones, with about nine tenths seen just once and 1.4% to 1.5% held by the top ten. The sample consisted of peripheral blood. These TCRs come from a woman in her thirties with active or convalescent COVID-19. Each CDR3 is given with its conserved first and last residue. D genes are given only for firm matches. Rows may omit the clone size; those that give it use once, few, many or a size class.

v_gene	d_gene	abundance	j_gene	CDR3aa	CDR3nt
TRBV3-1/TRBV3-2	TRBD1	.	TRBJ2-2	CASSQITGVGTGELFF	TGTGCCAGCAGCCAAATTACAGGGGTGGGGACCGGGGAGCTGTTTTTT
TRBV19	TRBD2	.	TRBJ2-3	CASSTQRAGATDTQYF	TGTGCCAGTAGTACCCAGCGAGCGGGAGCAACAGATACGCAGTATTTT
TRBV11-2	TRBD2	.	TRBJ2-5	CASSPGTSAETQYF	TGTGCCAGCAGCCCCGGGACTAGCGCGGAGACCCAGTACTTC
TRBV30	.	.	TRBJ2-3	CAWSGRGLALITADTQYF	TGTGCCTGGAGTGGAAGGGGTCTAGCGTTGATCACCGCAGATACGCAGTATTTT
TRBV6-5	.	.	TRBJ2-7	CASSSLLSAYEQYF	TGTGCCAGCAGTTCTCTGTTATCAGCCTACGAGCAGTACTTC
TRBV24-1	.	once	TRBJ2-5	CATSETGTQDYYF	TGTGCCACCAGTGAGACCGGGACACAGGATTACTACTTC
TRBV29-1	TRBD2	.	TRBJ2-1	CSVGRLAGGNEQFF	TGCAGCGTTGGACGACTAGCGGGGGGGAATGAGCAGTTCTTC
TRBV5-4	.	.	TRBJ1-1	CASSLVVDTEAFF	TGTGCCAGCAGCTTGGTAGTCGACACTGAAGCTTTCTTT
TRBV4-1	TRBD2	.	TRBJ2-3	CASSQGDGGTDTQYF	TGCGCCAGCAGCCAAGGGGACGGGGGGACAGATACGCAGTATTTT
TRBV12-5	TRBD2	.	TRBJ2-5	CASGLDPSSGRVETQYF	TGTGCTAGTGGTTTGGACCCGTCTAGCGGGAGGGTGGAGACCCAGTACTTC
TRBV7-8	TRBD2	few	TRBJ2-1	CASSLMMGDYNNEQFF	TGTGCCAGCAGCTTAATGATGGGGGACTATAACAATGAGCAGTTCTTC
TRBV9	.	.	TRBJ1-3	CASSVQGRISGNTIYF	TGTGCCAGCAGCGTTCAGGGGCGCATTTCCGGAAACACCATATATTTT
TRBV3-1/TRBV3-2	.	.	TRBJ2-3	CASSPQSTDTQYF	TGTGCCAGCAGCCCCCAAAGCACAGATACGCAGTATTTT
TRBV5-4	TRBD1	.	TRBJ2-5	CASSRDREETQYF	TGTGCCAGCAGTCGGGACAGGGAGGAGACCCAGTACTTC
TRBV6-5	TRBD2	.	TRBJ2-2	CASSLSGRVAGELFF	TGTGCCAGCAGTCTTAGCGGGAGGGTGGCCGGGGAGCTGTTTTTT
TRBV19	TRBD2	.	TRBJ2-7	CASSSSGGPGYEQYF	TGTGCCAGTAGTAGCAGCGGGGGGCCGGGCTACGAGCAGTACTTC
TRBV6-6	TRBD1	.	TRBJ1-5	CASRPGQGSNQPQHF	TGTGCCAGCAGACCTGGACAGGGGAGCAATCAGCCCCAGCATTTT
TRBV13	.	.	TRBJ2-6	CASSYPTDNSPSGANVLTF	TGTGCCAGCAGCTACCCGACAGATAACTCCCCCTCTGGGGCCAACGTCCTGACTTTC
TRBV11-3	TRBD1	.	TRBJ2-1	CASSLEFSGTASSYNEQFF	TGTGCCAGCAGCTTAGAGTTTTCCGGGACAGCCAGCTCCTACAATGAGCAGTTCTTC
TRBV4-1	.	.	TRBJ1-3	CASSQADSPGNTIYF	TGCGCCAGCAGCCAAGCTGACAGCCCTGGAAACACCATATATTTT
TRBV7-6	TRBD2	.	TRBJ2-1	CASSLDPSGGSSYNEQFF	TGTGCCAGCAGCTTAGATCCCAGCGGGGGCAGCTCCTACAATGAGCAGTTCTTC
TRBV5-6	.	.	TRBJ1-2	CASSLGAVGGGFGYTF	TGTGCCAGCAGCTTGGGGGCCGTTGGCGGGGGCTTTGGCTACACCTTC
TRBV30	.	.	TRBJ1-6	CAWISPGTLSSPLHF	TGTGCCTGGATCTCCCCCGGGACATTGAGTTCACCCCTCCACTTT
TRBV21-1	.	.	TRBJ1-5	CASRGRRDQPQHF	TGTGCCAGCAGGGGACGGAGGGATCAGCCCCAGCATTTT
TRBV18	.	once	TRBJ2-1	CASSPPASSYNEQFF	TGTGCCAGCTCACCACCGGCTAGCTCCTACAATGAGCAGTTCTTC
TRBV24-1	TRBD1	.	TRBJ2-2	CATSERDRVNTGELFF	TGTGCCACCAGTGAACGGGACAGGGTAAACACCGGGGAGCTGTTTTTT
TRBV6-5	.	.	TRBJ1-2	CASSNGQNGYTF	TGTGCCAGCAGTAACGGACAGAATGGCTACACCTTC
TRBV14	TRBD2	.	TRBJ2-1	CASSQVSGGIYNEQFF	TGTGCCAGCAGCCAAGTTAGCGGGGGAATTTACAATGAGCAGTTCTTC
TRBV5-6	TRBD1	.	TRBJ2-3	CASSPGAGGADTQYF	TGTGCCAGCAGCCCCGGGGCAGGGGGCGCAGATACGCAGTATTTT
TRBV27	TRBD1	few	TRBJ1-2	CASSPIAGGIRTGMHGYTF	TGTGCCAGCAGCCCCATCGCGGGGGGGATCCGGACAGGGATGCATGGCTACACCTTC
TRBV7-8	.	.	TRBJ2-7	CASSLGQGSAEQYF	TGTGCCAGCAGCTTAGGGCAGGGGTCGGCCGAGCAGTACTTC
TRBV2	.	.	TRBJ2-7	CASSNYYEQYF	TGTGCCAGCAGTAACTATTACGAGCAGTACTTC